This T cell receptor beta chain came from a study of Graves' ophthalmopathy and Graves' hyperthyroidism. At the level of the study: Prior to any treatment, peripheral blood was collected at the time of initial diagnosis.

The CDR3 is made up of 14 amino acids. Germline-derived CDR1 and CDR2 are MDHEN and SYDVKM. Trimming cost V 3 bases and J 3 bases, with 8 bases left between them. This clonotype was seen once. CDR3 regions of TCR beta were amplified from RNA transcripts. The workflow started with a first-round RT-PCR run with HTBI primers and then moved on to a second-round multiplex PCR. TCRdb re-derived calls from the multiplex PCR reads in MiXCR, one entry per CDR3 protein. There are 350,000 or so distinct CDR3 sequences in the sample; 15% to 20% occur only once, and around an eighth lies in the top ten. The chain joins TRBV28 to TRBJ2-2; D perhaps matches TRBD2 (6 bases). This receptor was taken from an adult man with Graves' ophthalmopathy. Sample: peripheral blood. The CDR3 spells CASSFLADTGELFF. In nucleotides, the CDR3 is TGTGCCAGCAGTTTCTTAGCGGACACCGGGGAGCTGTTTTTT.